What follows are 22 T cell receptor beta chains derived from one specimen sequenced in a study of blood T cell repertoires in COVID-19. TCRdb's table, derived via immunoSEQ multiplex PCR, lists solely in-frame clones and lacks some. This table holds about 73,000 clones, 80% to 90% found once. Sample: peripheral blood. The origin of the receptors is an elderly man with acute or convalescent COVID-19.

The rearrangement uses TRBV4-1 and TRBJ2-2, with 7 positions matching TRBD2. The trim removed 4 bases at V and 3 bases at J, leaving 5 bases unmatched. There are 15 residues in the CDR3. The V gene's germline CDR1 is MGHRA and CDR2 YSYEKL. The CDR3 spells CASSRGGGDTGELFF. CDR3 bases: TGCGCCAGCAGCCGCGGGGGAGGTGACACCGGGGAGCTGTTTTTT.

J is TRBJ2-1 and V is TRBV9, with 9 nucleotides matching TRBD1. V dropped 3 bases and J dropped 2; count of bases not matched to a gene: 3. From germline, CDR1 is SGDLS and CDR2 YYNGEE. This CDR3 has 15 residues. CDR3 protein: CASSAGTGTYNEQFF. The CDR3 DNA follows: TGTGCCAGCAGCGCCGGGACAGGGACCTACAATGAGCAGTTCTTC.

V usage is TRBV7-9 and J usage is TRBJ2-1; D not resolved. The germline gives CDR1 SEHNR, CDR2 FQNEAQ (reference sequence). V shed 10 bases and J shed 5 bases, with 15 bases lying between them. The CDR3 has 13 amino acids. CDR3 sequence reads: CATVSSRDNEQFF. As DNA, the CDR3 is TGTGCCACCGTATCGAGTCGGGACAATGAGCAGTTCTTC.

The count of this clone is one. The V call is TRBV7-9, the J call TRBJ1-6, with 7 bases identical to TRBD1. Trimming took 8 bases from V and 7 from J; bases not matched to a gene: 11. Germline V lookup: CDR1 SEHNR, CDR2 FQNEAQ (reference sequence). The CDR3 covers 15 residues. The chain's CDR3 is CASALPGQSNSPLHF. The CDR3 DNA reads as TGTGCCAGCGCCTTACCGGGACAGTCCAATTCACCCCTCCACTTT.

The rearrangement links TRBV10-3 to TRBJ2-7, with 8 bases matching TRBD2. This CDR3 has 16 residues. J gave up 6 bases and V 6 bases, and 16 bases lay outside the gene matches. Germline CDR1 is ENHRY and CDR2 is SYGVKD. CDR3 in amino acids: CAIRTGPSGSSGEQYF. As DNA, the CDR3 is TGTGCCATCAGGACCGGCCCCAGCGGGAGTAGCGGCGAGCAGTACTTC.

The rearrangement joins TRBV5-1 to TRBJ2-1, with D perhaps matching TRBD1 (5 bases). Germline-derived CDR1 and CDR2 are SGHRS and YFSETQ. Deletions cut 0 bases from V and 1 base from J, with 11 bases between. This CDR3 spans 16 amino acids. The CDR3 sequence is CASSLEGESSYNEQFF. Here the CDR3 DNA reads TGCGCCAGCAGCTTGGAAGGGGAAAGTTCCTACAATGAGCAGTTCTTC.

V usage is TRBV4-1 and J usage is TRBJ2-3; 7 nucleotides line up with TRBD2. The trim removed 3 bases at V and 4 bases at J, leaving 10 bases unmatched. CDR3 size: 16 residues. Germline lookup yields CDR1 MGHRA and CDR2 YSYEKL. CDR3: CASSHPGLTFPDTQYF. DNA for the CDR3: TGCGCCAGCAGCCACCCGGGACTAACCTTCCCAGATACGCAGTATTTT.

V is TRBV5-8 and J is TRBJ1-4; 8 positions agree with TRBD1. Germline CDR1 SGHTS, CDR2 YDEGEE. This CDR3 contains 14 residues. V was pared by 5 bases and J by 7 bases, with 7 bases of the junction left unmatched. The CDR3 region is CASRSTGTGEKLFF. In nucleotides, the CDR3 is TGTGCCAGCAGATCCACCGGGACAGGTGAAAAACTGTTTTTT.

J is TRBJ2-7 and V is TRBV2, with TRBD1 identical over 8 bases. V lost 5 bases to trimming and J lost 2 bases; unmatched junction nucleotides: 5. From germline, CDR1 is SNHLY and CDR2 FYNNEI. This CDR3 contains 14 residues. The CDR3 is CASSTGQGPYEQYF. For the CDR3, the DNA is TGTGCCAGCAGTACTGGACAGGGCCCCTACGAGCAGTACTTC.

The rearrangement joins TRBV5-1 to TRBJ2-7; D gene ambiguous. Germline CDR1 reads SGHRS; CDR2 reads YFSETQ. With 1 base removed from V and 0 bases from J, the gap between germline ends came to 14 bases. The CDR3 sequence is 16 residues long. CDR3 coding DNA: TGCGCCAGCAGCTTGAGAGAGGTTACAAGCTCCTACGAGCAGTACTTC. Translated, it gives CASSLREVTSSYEQYF.

V usage is TRBV3-1 (or the pseudogene TRBV3-2) and J usage is TRBJ1-2; unclear D gene. The CDR3 has 13 amino acids. V lost 0 bases and J 8 bases, leaving 10 bases between the germline ends. Germline lookup yields CDR1 LGHDT and CDR2 YNNKEL (reference sequence). The chain's CDR3 is CASSQEQYRGYTF. Written as DNA, the CDR3 is TGTGCCAGCAGCCAAGAACAGTATCGAGGCTACACCTTC.

This clone was seen once. This chain links TRBV5-4 with TRBJ2-1; 12 bases fit TRBD2. Germline V gene data show CDR1 as SGHNT and CDR2 as YYREEE (reference sequence). The CDR3 extends over 15 amino acids. The ends lost 2 bases at V and 8 bases at J; junction bases unmatched: 5. CDR3 region: CASSLKLAGGDEQFF. CDR3 in DNA: TGTGCCAGCAGCTTAAAACTAGCGGGAGGAGATGAGCAGTTCTTC.

This chain joins TRBV11-3 and TRBJ1-5; 8 nucleotides line up with TRBD1. Germline V gives CDR1 SGHNT, CDR2 YENEEA. The CDR3 consists of 16 residues. Trimming removed 3 bases from V and 7 bases from J; junction bases left unmatched: 11. The CDR3 loop reads CASSFLPPQGEQPQHF. As DNA, the CDR3 is TGTGCCAGCAGCTTTTTGCCCCCACAGGGGGAACAGCCCCAGCATTTT.

The chain carries TRBV6-5 and TRBJ2-2, with D possibly matching TRBD2 (5 bases). Germline-derived CDR1 and CDR2 are MNHEY and SVGAGI. Trimming stripped 3 bases from V and 3 bases from J, with 8 bases between. This CDR3 has 14 residues. This CDR3 is CASSYERYTGELFF. In nucleotides, the CDR3 is TGTGCCAGCAGTTATGAGCGGTACACCGGGGAGCTGTTTTTT.

This clone is judged large. The genes are TRBV12-3 or TRBV12-4 and TRBJ2-1; 7 bases are shared with TRBD1. The CDR3 loop spans 11 amino acids. Losses at the gene ends were 6 bases for V and 10 bases for J; bases not matched to a gene: 3. CDR3 region: CASRSRGEQFF. The CDR3 DNA is TGTGCCAGCAGGTCCAGGGGGGAGCAGTTCTTC.

The chain employs TRBV6-6 and TRBJ2-7; D is possibly TRBD1 (6 bases). Germline-derived CDR1 and CDR2 are MNHNY and SVGAGI (reference sequence). Between the trimmed V and J ends, which lost 5 bases and 4 bases, there was a span of 18 bases. CDR3 size: 15 residues. The CDR3 bases are TGTGCCAGCAGTCCTCATCGGACAGCTACTTACGAGCAGTACTTC. It specifies CASSPHRTATYEQYF.

The gene calls are TRBV5-8 and TRBJ2-2; 7 bases agree with TRBD1. CDR1 SGHTS and CDR2 YDEGEE come from the germline V gene. Germline trimming cut 9 bases from V and 0 bases from J; bases unmatched to any gene: 5. The CDR3 runs to 14 residues. CDR3: CATNRGPNTGELFF. The CDR3 bases are TGTGCCACCAACAGGGGACCGAACACCGGGGAGCTGTTTTTT.

This chain connects TRBV18 to TRBJ2-7, with 11 nucleotides matching TRBD2. The V segment lost 3 bases and the J segment 6 bases; nucleotides outside the gene matches: 13. This CDR3 is 17 amino acids long. CDR1 and CDR2 from the germline V gene are KGHSH and LQKENI. The CDR3 coding sequence is TGTGCCAGCTCACCGTCGACTAGCGGGAATTTACTACGCGAGCAGTACTTC. Protein: CASSPSTSGNLLREQYF.

This rearrangement joins TRBV18 to TRBJ2-1, with D perhaps TRBD1 (6 bases). Germline V gene lookup returns CDR1 KGHSH and CDR2 LQKENI. Trimming removed 6 bases at V and 4 bases at J, with 16 bases between. The CDR3 sequence is 15 residues long. CDR3 nucleotide sequence: TGTGCCAGCTCCCTTAGCGAGGGGGTATACAATGAGCAGTTCTTC. Translation gives CASSLSEGVYNEQFF.

The chain has TRBV5-6 and TRBJ2-3; TRBD1 agrees at 7 bases. The CDR3 extends over 15 amino acids. Germline V lookup: CDR1 SGHDT, CDR2 YYEEEE. After removal of 4 bases from V and 4 bases from J, the junction contained 9 bases not matched to a gene. CDR3 protein: CASSPDRSPADTQYF. The CDR3 nucleotides are TGTGCCAGCAGCCCGGACAGGAGTCCCGCAGATACGCAGTATTTT.

V gene TRBV9 combines with J gene TRBJ2-3, with 11 bases matching TRBD2. Germline CDR1 is SGDLS and CDR2 is YYNGEE. This CDR3 contains 17 residues. With 3 bases clipped from V and 0 bases from J, the junction kept 6 bases outside the gene matches. Here the CDR3 DNA reads TGTGCCAGCAGCGCGGAGACTAGCGGGATTAGCACAGATACGCAGTATTTT. Protein sequence: CASSAETSGISTDTQYF.

This clone appeared a single time. This chain connects TRBV28 to TRBJ1-2; D gene uncertain. Germline CDR1 reads MDHEN; CDR2 reads SYDVKM. CDR3 length equals 17 residues. V dropped 5 bases and J dropped 5 bases, with 24 bases sitting between them. For the CDR3, the DNA is TGTGCCAGCAGTCCCACAACCGGGTCTCCAGGCGGGTATGGCTACACCTTC. The encoded protein is CASSPTTGSPGGYGYTF.